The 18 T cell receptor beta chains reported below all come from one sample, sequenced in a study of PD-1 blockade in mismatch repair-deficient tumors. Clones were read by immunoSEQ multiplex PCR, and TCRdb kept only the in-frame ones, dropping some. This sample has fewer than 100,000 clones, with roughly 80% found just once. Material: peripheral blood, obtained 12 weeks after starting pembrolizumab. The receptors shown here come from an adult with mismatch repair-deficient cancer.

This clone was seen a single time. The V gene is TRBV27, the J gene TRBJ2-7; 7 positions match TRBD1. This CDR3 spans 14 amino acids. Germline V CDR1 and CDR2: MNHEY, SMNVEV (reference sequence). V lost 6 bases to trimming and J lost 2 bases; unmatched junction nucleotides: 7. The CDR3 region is CASRPGQPTYEQYF. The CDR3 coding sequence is TGTGCCAGCAGACCGGGACAGCCTACCTACGAGCAGTACTTC.

The CDR3 DNA reads as TGTGCCAGCAGCTTAGATCCCCAAGCTTGGGGGAAGACCCAGTACTTC. Amino acid sequence: CASSLDPQAWGKTQYF. V and J are TRBV11-3 and TRBJ2-5; possibly TRBD1 or TRBD2 for D (5 bases each). CDR1 is SGHNT, CDR2 YENEEA, per germline. CDR3 length: 16 residues. The V gene lost 0 bases and the J gene lost 6 bases, with 17 bases spanning the gap.

The CDR3 region has the DNA TGTGCCAGCAGTTCTCGTTGGGCGGGCCACCAAGAGACCCAGTACTTC. Amino acids: CASSSRWAGHQETQYF. This chain links TRBV27 with TRBJ2-5, with D possibly TRBD2 on 5 matching bases. V dropped 4 bases and J dropped 0 bases, with 15 bases sitting between them. This CDR3 is 16 amino acids long. CDR1 is MNHEY, CDR2 SMNVEV, per germline (reference sequence).

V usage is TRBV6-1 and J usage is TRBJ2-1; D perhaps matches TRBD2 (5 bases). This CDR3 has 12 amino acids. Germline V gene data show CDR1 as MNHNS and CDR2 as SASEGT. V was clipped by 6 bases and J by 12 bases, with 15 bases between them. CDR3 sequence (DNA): TGTGCCAGCAGCCCCGTGAGGGCGGGGCAGTTCTTC. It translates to CASSPVRAGQFF.

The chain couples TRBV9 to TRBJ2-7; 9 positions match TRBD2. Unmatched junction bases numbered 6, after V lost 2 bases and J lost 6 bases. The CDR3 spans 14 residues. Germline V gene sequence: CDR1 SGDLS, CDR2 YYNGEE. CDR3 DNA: TGTGCCAGCAGCGTTGTGGCGGGAGGGAGCGAGCAGTACTTC. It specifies CASSVVAGGSEQYF.

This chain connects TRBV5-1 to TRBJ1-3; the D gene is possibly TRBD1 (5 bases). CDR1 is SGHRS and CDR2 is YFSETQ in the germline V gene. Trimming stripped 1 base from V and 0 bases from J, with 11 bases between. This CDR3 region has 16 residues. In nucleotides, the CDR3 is TGCGCCAGCAGCTTGAACGGGGACTACTCTGGAAACACCATATATTTT. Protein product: CASSLNGDYSGNTIYF.

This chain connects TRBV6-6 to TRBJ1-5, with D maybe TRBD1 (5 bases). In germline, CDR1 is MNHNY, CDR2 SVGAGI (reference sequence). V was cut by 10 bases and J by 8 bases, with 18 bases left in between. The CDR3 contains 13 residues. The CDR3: CATTYGTGEPQHF. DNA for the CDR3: TGTGCCACGACCTATGGGACCGGGGAGCCCCAGCATTTT.

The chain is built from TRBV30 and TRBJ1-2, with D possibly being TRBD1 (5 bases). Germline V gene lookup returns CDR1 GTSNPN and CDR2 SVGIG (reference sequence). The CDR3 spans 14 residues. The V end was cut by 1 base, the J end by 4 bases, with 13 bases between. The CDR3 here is CAWSEGLYRYGYTF. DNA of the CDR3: TGTGCCTGGAGTGAGGGGCTTTATCGCTATGGCTACACCTTC.

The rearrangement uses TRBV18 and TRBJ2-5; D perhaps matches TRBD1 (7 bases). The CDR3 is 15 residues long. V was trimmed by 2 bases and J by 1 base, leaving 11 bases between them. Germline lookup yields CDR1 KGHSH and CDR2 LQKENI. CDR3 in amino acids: CASSPGGTVQETQYF. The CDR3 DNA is TGTGCCAGCTCACCAGGAGGGACAGTCCAAGAGACCCAGTACTTC.

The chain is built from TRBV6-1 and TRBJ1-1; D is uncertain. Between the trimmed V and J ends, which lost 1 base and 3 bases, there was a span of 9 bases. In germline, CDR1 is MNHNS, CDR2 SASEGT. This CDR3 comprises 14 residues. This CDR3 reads CASSEDMVDTEAFF. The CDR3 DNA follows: TGTGCCAGCAGTGAAGATATGGTTGACACTGAAGCTTTCTTT.

CDR3 in DNA: TGTGCCAGCAGCACTAGCGGAGAAGGGTACGAGCAGTACTTC. It is translated as CASSTSGEGYEQYF. The rearrangement uses TRBV9 and TRBJ2-7; 8 nucleotides line up with TRBD2. There are 14 residues in the CDR3. V lost 4 bases, J lost 4 bases, and 7 bases stayed unmatched. Germline V lookup: CDR1 SGDLS, CDR2 YYNGEE.

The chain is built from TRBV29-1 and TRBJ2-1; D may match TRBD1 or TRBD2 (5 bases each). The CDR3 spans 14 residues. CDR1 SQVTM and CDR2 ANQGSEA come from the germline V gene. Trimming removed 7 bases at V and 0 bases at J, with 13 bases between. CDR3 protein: CSARGRSSYNEQFF. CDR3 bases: TGCAGCGCGAGGGGACGGAGCTCCTACAATGAGCAGTTCTTC.

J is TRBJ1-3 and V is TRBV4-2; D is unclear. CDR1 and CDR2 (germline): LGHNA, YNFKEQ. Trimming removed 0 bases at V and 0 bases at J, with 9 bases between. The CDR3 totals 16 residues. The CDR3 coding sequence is TGTGCCAGCAGCCAAGATCCGGGAGCCTCTGGAAACACCATATATTTT. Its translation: CASSQDPGASGNTIYF.

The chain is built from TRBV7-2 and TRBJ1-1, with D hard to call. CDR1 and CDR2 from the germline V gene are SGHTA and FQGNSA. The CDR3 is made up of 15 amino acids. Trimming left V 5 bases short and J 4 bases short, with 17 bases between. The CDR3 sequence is CASSPPGYRGTEAFF. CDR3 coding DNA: TGTGCCAGCAGCCCTCCCGGGTACCGGGGCACTGAAGCTTTCTTT.

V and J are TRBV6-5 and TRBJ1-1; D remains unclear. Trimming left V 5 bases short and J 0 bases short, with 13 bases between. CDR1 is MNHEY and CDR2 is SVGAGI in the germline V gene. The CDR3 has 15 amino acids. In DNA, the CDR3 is TGTGCCAGCAGTAGGACTTCGACTGTGAACACTGAAGCTTTCTTT. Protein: CASSRTSTVNTEAFF.

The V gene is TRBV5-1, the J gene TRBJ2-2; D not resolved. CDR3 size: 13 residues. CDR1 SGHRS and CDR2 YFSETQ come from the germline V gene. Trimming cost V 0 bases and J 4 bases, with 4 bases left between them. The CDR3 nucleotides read TGCGCCAGCAGCTTGGTCGGCACCGGGGAGCTGTTTTTT. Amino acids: CASSLVGTGELFF.

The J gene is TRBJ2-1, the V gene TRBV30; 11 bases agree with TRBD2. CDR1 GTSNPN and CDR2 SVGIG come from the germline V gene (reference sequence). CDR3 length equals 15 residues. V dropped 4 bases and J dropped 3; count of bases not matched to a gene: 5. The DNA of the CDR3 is TGTGCCTGGAAAGCTCTAGCGGGAGGCTACAATGAGCAGTTCTTC. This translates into CAWKALAGGYNEQFF.

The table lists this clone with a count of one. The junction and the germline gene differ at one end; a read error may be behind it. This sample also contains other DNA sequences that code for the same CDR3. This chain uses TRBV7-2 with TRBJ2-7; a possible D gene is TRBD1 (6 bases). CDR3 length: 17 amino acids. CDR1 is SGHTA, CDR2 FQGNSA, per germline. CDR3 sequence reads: CASSLALRGNRPYEQYF. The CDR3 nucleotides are TGTGCCAGCAGCTTAGCGTTAAGGGGGAACAGACCTTACGAGCAGTATTTC.